Following are 9 T cell receptor beta chains from one sample sequenced in a study of T cells in Graves' hyperthyroidism and ophthalmopathy. Researchers took RNA transcripts and amplified the TCR beta CDR3 regions from them. The study used the HTBI primer set for a first-round RT-PCR of the TCR CDR3. Via MiXCR, TCRdb re-called the multiplex PCR reads, giving one row per CDR3 protein. This sample has over 650,000 distinct CDR3 sequences, with around 15% found just once. Sample: blood. Receptor source: a man between 18 and 35 years old with Graves' hyperthyroidism.

This clonotype was detected only a few times. This chain connects TRBV28 to TRBJ2-7; the D gene is possibly TRBD1 (5 bases). CDR3 length: 11 residues. The germline V gene has CDR1 MDHEN and CDR2 SYDVKM. V dropped 10 bases and J dropped 6 bases, with 13 bases sitting between them. The CDR3 DNA reads TGTGCCACTAGACAGAACTGCGAGCAGTACTTC. Protein product: CATRQNCEQYF.

In its sample, this clonotype was seen many times. V and J are TRBV27 and TRBJ2-7; 7 bases line up with TRBD1. The length of the CDR3 is 15 residues. Trimming took 6 bases from V and 2 from J; bases not matched to a gene: 10. Germline assignment: CDR1 MNHEY and CDR2 SMNVEV (reference sequence). The CDR3 coding sequence is TGTGCCAGCAGAACAACCCCGGGACAGACCTACGAGCAGTACTTC. Protein sequence: CASRTTPGQTYEQYF.

This clonotype was counted between two and nine times. The chain combines TRBV19 with TRBJ1-5; no clear D. The germline CDR1 and CDR2 sequences are LNHDA and SQIVND (reference sequence). V lost 3 bases and J lost 0, with 9 bases in between. The CDR3 spans 15 residues. This chain's CDR3 is CASSMFKYSNQPQHF. In DNA, the CDR3 is TGTGCCAGTAGTATGTTTAAGTATAGCAATCAGCCCCAGCATTTT.

This clonotype has ten or more counts. CDR3 protein: CAIMAGKPTDTQYF. CDR3 nucleotides: TGTGCCATCATGGCGGGAAAACCCACAGATACGCAGTATTTT. This chain uses TRBV10-3 with TRBJ2-3, with D possibly matching TRBD2 (6 bases). The germline V and J ends were trimmed by 7 bases and 2 bases, with 13 bases remaining between them. This CDR3 has 14 amino acids. Germline CDR1 ENHRY, CDR2 SYGVKD.

This clonotype appeared a few times. V is TRBV7-6 and J is TRBJ2-5; 9 nucleotides agree with TRBD2. V lost 1 base, J lost 5 bases, and 8 bases stayed unmatched. The germline V gene has CDR1 SGHVS and CDR2 FNYEAQ. This CDR3 is 16 amino acids long. CDR3 nucleotide sequence: TGTGCCAGCAGCTTAGAGCCAGCGGGAGGAGGTGAGACCCAGTACTTC. It yields the protein CASSLEPAGGGETQYF.

This sequence joins TRBV12-3 or TRBV12-4 and TRBJ2-3, with D tentatively TRBD1 (5 bases). The CDR3 runs to 15 residues. V was pared by 4 bases and J by 5 bases, with 16 bases between. DNA of the CDR3: TGTGCCAGCAGTTCCAGTAGGGGCAGTGGAGATACGCAGTATTTT. Its translation: CASSSSRGSGDTQYF.

The chain uses TRBV27 and TRBJ2-7, with TRBD1 identical over 7 bases. V lost 5 bases, J lost 2 bases, and 12 bases stayed unmatched. CDR3 length: 16 residues. Germline V gives CDR1 MNHEY, CDR2 SMNVEV (reference sequence). The CDR3 loop is CASSPGPGQQTYEQYF. Here the CDR3 DNA reads TGTGCCAGCAGTCCCGGCCCGGGACAGCAGACCTACGAGCAGTACTTC.

This clonotype showed up many times. This chain uses TRBV7-9 with TRBJ2-7, with D perhaps matching TRBD2 (5 bases). The CDR3 is 12 amino acids. The germline CDR1 and CDR2 sequences are SEHNR and FQNEAQ (reference sequence). V was cut by 5 bases and J by 1 base, with 6 bases left in between. The CDR3 DNA reads TGTGCCAGCAGCGGGGAGTCCTACGAGCAGTACTTC. Translated, it gives CASSGESYEQYF.

This clonotype was detected ten times or more. The J gene is TRBJ2-5, the V gene TRBV12-3 or TRBV12-4; D is unresolved. The CDR3 runs to 11 residues. The V and J ends lost 5 bases and 4 bases respectively, with 5 bases between them. In DNA form, the CDR3 reads TGTGCCAGCAGTCGAAGAGAGACCCAGTACTTC. Encoded protein: CASSRRETQYF.